These 30 T cell receptor beta chains originate from one sample sequenced in a study of T cell responses to AZD1222 COVID-19 vaccine. TCRdb's copy holds only in-frame clones and misses some; the assay was immunoSEQ multiplex PCR. Of about 150,000 clones in the sample, 90% were seen once. Sequenced material: peripheral blood, taken 28 days after the second AZD1222 dose. The receptors shown here come from an adult who received the AZD1222 COVID-19 vaccine.

This clone was seen a single time. The V gene is TRBV7-9, the J gene TRBJ1-5; TRBD1 might be the D (6 bases). This CDR3 has 18 amino acids. Trimming took off 0 bases at V and 0 bases at J, with 15 bases between the two ends. CDR1 is SEHNR, CDR2 FQNEAQ, per germline (reference sequence). The CDR3 nucleotides are TGTGCCAGCAGCTTAGCCCCAGGGGAGGGGGATAGCAATCAGCCCCAGCATTTT. This sequence encodes CASSLAPGEGDSNQPQHF.

This clone was seen just once. The chain links TRBV4-1 to TRBJ1-5; 7 bases fit TRBD1. The V and J ends lost 2 bases and 3 bases, in that order; junction bases with no gene match: 4. Germline-derived CDR1 and CDR2 are MGHRA and YSYEKL. The CDR3 consists of 15 residues. CDR3 DNA: TGCGCCAGCAGCCAATCCGGGACAGCCAATCAGCCCCAGCATTTT. It is translated as CASSQSGTANQPQHF.

The chain has TRBV3-1 (or the pseudogene TRBV3-2) and TRBJ2-6, with D perhaps TRBD2 (6 bases). Germline values: CDR1 LGHDT, CDR2 YNNKEL (reference sequence). The V gene lost 4 bases and the J gene lost 0 bases, with 19 bases spanning the gap. The CDR3 length is 19 residues. CDR3 bases: TGTGCCAGCAGCCCCCTGACCGGACTACACTCCTCTGGGGCCAACGTCCTGACTTTC. Amino acid sequence: CASSPLTGLHSSGANVLTF.

The chain links TRBV18 to TRBJ2-1, with 9 nucleotides matching TRBD2. The CDR3 extends over 24 amino acids. The junction had 32 bases not matched to a gene; V was cut back by 4 bases and J by 4 bases. Germline V gene lookup returns CDR1 KGHSH and CDR2 LQKENI. The CDR3 protein is CASSRKGLGARTSATLDRYNEQFF. In nucleotides, the CDR3 is TGTGCCAGCTCACGAAAAGGGCTGGGGGCTAGGACTAGCGCCACTCTCGATCGATACAATGAGCAGTTCTTC.

J is TRBJ2-5 and V is TRBV2, with TRBD1 identical over 8 bases. V gave up 7 bases and J gave up 2 bases; unmatched junction bases: 9. Germline assignment: CDR1 SNHLY and CDR2 FYNNEI. There are 15 residues in the CDR3. The CDR3 region has the DNA TGTGCCAGCACCCACAGGGGGTACCAACAAGAGACCCAGTACTTC. Protein sequence: CASTHRGYQQETQYF.

The chain recombines TRBV7-2 with TRBJ1-2; D not certain. Looked up from germline, CDR1 is SGHTA and CDR2 is FQGNSA. Trimming took 1 base from V and 0 from J, leaving 9 bases between them. The CDR3 consists of 15 residues. The CDR3 region is CASSLGSATNYGYTF. In nucleotides, the CDR3 is TGTGCCAGCAGCTTAGGGTCAGCTACTAACTATGGCTACACCTTC.

This rearrangement joins TRBV3-1 (or the pseudogene TRBV3-2) to TRBJ2-7; D is perhaps TRBD2 (6 bases). The germline CDR1 and CDR2 sequences are LGHDT and YNNKEL (reference sequence). The CDR3 has 14 amino acids. The V end lost 3 bases, the J end lost 2 bases, and 11 bases lay between the germline ends. CDR3 sequence reads: CASSQVGLPYEQYF. CDR3 nucleotide sequence: TGTGCCAGCAGCCAGGTGGGACTTCCCTACGAGCAGTACTTC.

This sequence joins TRBV30 and TRBJ1-2; 10 positions agree with TRBD1. The CDR3 has 16 amino acids. The V gene's germline CDR1 is GTSNPN and CDR2 SVGIG (reference sequence). The trim removed 3 bases at V and 4 bases at J, leaving 11 bases unmatched. The CDR3 DNA is TGTGCCTGGAGCCACCCAAGGGACAGGGGAAGCTATGGCTACACCTTC. This sequence encodes CAWSHPRDRGSYGYTF.

This chain joins TRBV3-1 (or the pseudogene TRBV3-2) and TRBJ1-1; D is unclear. The CDR3 is 11 amino acids. Germline V gene sequence: CDR1 LGHDT, CDR2 YNNKEL (reference sequence). The V and J ends lost 5 bases and 11 bases respectively, with 12 bases between them. The CDR3 sequence is CASSVDTRAFF. As DNA, the CDR3 is TGTGCCAGCAGCGTTGACACGAGGGCTTTCTTT.

This clone was seen a single time. The rearrangement links TRBV5-1 to TRBJ2-1; TRBD1 matches at 9 bases. J lost 7 bases, V lost 0 bases, and 8 bases had no gene match. Germline V CDR1 and CDR2: SGHRS, YFSETQ. CDR3 length: 16 residues. DNA for the CDR3: TGCGCCAGCAGCTTGGATGGGACAGGGTGGGTGAATGAGCAGTTCTTC. The encoded protein is CASSLDGTGWVNEQFF.

The V call is TRBV29-1, the J call TRBJ1-1; D is undetermined. Germline-derived CDR1 and CDR2 are SQVTM and ANQGSEA. This CDR3 comprises 14 residues. V dropped 7 bases and J dropped 4 bases, with 19 bases sitting between them. The chain's CDR3 is CSATWGGSGTEAFF. The DNA for the CDR3 is TGCAGCGCTACGTGGGGTGGGTCGGGCACTGAAGCTTTCTTT.

The chain couples TRBV5-4 to TRBJ2-7, with TRBD1 as a possible D gene (7 bases). The CDR3 length is 15 residues. Trimming left V 0 bases short and J 1 base short, with 11 bases between. Germline V gene sequence: CDR1 SGHNT, CDR2 YYREEE (reference sequence). The CDR3 coding sequence is TGTGCCAGCAGCTTGGGCGGGACAGCGTCCTACGAGCAGTACTTC. This translates into CASSLGGTASYEQYF.

This chain connects TRBV19 to TRBJ1-5, with 10 bases fitting TRBD1. V dropped 6 bases and J dropped 7; count of bases not matched to a gene: 15. Germline CDR1 LNHDA, CDR2 SQIVND (reference sequence). This CDR3 contains 17 residues. The CDR3 region is CASSLTGTGVRNQPQHF. The DNA of the CDR3 is TGTGCCAGTAGCCTCACCGGGACAGGGGTACGAAACCAGCCCCAGCATTTT.

The CDR3 DNA reads as TGTGCCAGCAGCGGGCCGACTGACACCGGGGAGCTGTTTTTT. Translation gives CASSGPTDTGELFF. The V and J genes are TRBV7-9 and TRBJ2-2; D gene unclear. Trimming stripped 5 bases from V and 3 bases from J, with 10 bases between. The length of the CDR3 is 14 residues. Germline loops: CDR1 SEHNR, CDR2 FQNEAQ (reference sequence).

The chain is built from TRBV11-2 and TRBJ1-4; D not certain. Germline V gives CDR1 SGHAT, CDR2 FQNNGV. V dropped 4 bases and J dropped 4 bases, with 10 bases sitting between them. The CDR3 is made up of 14 amino acids. The chain's CDR3 is CASSSRTGNEKLFF. The CDR3 bases are TGTGCCAGCAGCTCGAGGACGGGTAATGAAAAACTGTTTTTT.

The genes are TRBV27 and TRBJ2-6; unclear D gene. The CDR3 has 13 amino acids. Germline assignment: CDR1 MNHEY and CDR2 SMNVEV (reference sequence). V gave up 6 bases and J gave up 0 bases, with 3 bases separating them. The CDR3 coding sequence is TGTGCCAGCAGGGGCTCTGGGGCCAACGTCCTGACTTTC. Translated, it gives CASRGSGANVLTF. Supplemented by reference TRBV27 and TRBJ2-6, the full variable domain reads EAQVTQNPRYLITVTGKKLTVTCSQNMNHEYMSWYRQDPGLGLRQIYYSMNVEVTDKGDVPEGYKVSRKEKRNFPLILESPSPNQTSLYFCASRGSGANVLTFGAGSRLTVL.

This chain joins TRBV7-2 and TRBJ1-5, with a weak D call TRBD1 (5 bases). The CDR3 is 15 residues long. Germline CDR1 is SGHTA and CDR2 is FQGNSA. The ends were cut back, 2 bases at V and 4 bases at J, with 12 bases in the middle. CDR3 in DNA: TGTGCCAGCAGCTTAACTGGGGGAAGAAATCAGCCCCAGCATTTT. Protein product: CASSLTGGRNQPQHF.

This chain joins TRBV6-6 and TRBJ2-7; 9 bases align to TRBD1. The length of the CDR3 is 12 residues. Germline assignment: CDR1 MNHNY and CDR2 SVGAGI (reference sequence). Trimming took 7 bases from V and 7 from J; bases not matched to a gene: 5. The DNA for the CDR3 is TGTGCCAGCAAAACAGGGGGCAGTGAGCAGTACTTC. It translates to CASKTGGSEQYF.

The chain is built from TRBV7-9 and TRBJ1-1; 10 nucleotides agree with TRBD1. V shed 5 bases and J 5 bases; nucleotides not matched to a gene: 8. The CDR3 length is 15 residues. Looked up from germline, CDR1 is SEHNR and CDR2 is FQNEAQ (reference sequence). The DNA for the CDR3 is TGTGCCAGCAGCCGCCGAGGACAGGGGGGTACTGAAGCTTTCTTT. Its translation: CASSRRGQGGTEAFF.

V usage is TRBV18 and J usage is TRBJ2-3; D perhaps matches TRBD1 (6 bases). Germline loops: CDR1 KGHSH, CDR2 LQKENI. Trimming removed 4 bases from V and 9 bases from J, with 20 bases in between. The CDR3 totals 15 residues. CDR3 loop: CASSLPIKTGLTQYF. The CDR3 DNA follows: TGTGCCAGCTCACTGCCCATTAAAACAGGGTTAACGCAGTATTTT.

The chain is built from TRBV15 and TRBJ1-5; 9 nucleotides line up with TRBD1. The germline V gene has CDR1 LNHNV and CDR2 YYDKDF (reference sequence). J gave up 0 bases and V 3 bases, and 3 bases lay outside the gene matches. The CDR3 runs to 16 residues. For the CDR3, the DNA is TGTGCCACCAGCAGGACAGGGGGAGGTAGCAATCAGCCCCAGCATTTT. The encoded protein is CATSRTGGGSNQPQHF.

The chain uses TRBV14 and TRBJ2-7, with D uncertain. The CDR3 is 12 amino acids. Trimming cost V 7 bases and J 2 bases, with 9 bases left between them. Germline assignment: CDR1 SGHDN and CDR2 FVKESK. The CDR3 here is CASNWGPYEQYF. In DNA, the CDR3 is TGTGCCAGCAATTGGGGTCCCTACGAGCAGTACTTC.

The chain recombines TRBV7-9 with TRBJ2-5, with 7 bases identical to TRBD1. The V and J ends lost 3 bases and 2 bases, in that order; junction bases with no gene match: 3. Germline assignment: CDR1 SEHNR and CDR2 FQNEAQ (reference sequence). The CDR3 consists of 14 residues. The CDR3 coding sequence is TGTGCCAGCAGCTTCCCGACAGGGCAAGAGACCCAGTACTTC. Translation gives CASSFPTGQETQYF.

The J gene is TRBJ1-6, the V gene TRBV7-9; possible D gene TRBD1, 5 bases. V gave up 4 bases and J gave up 5 bases, with 15 bases separating them. Germline V gives CDR1 SEHNR, CDR2 FQNEAQ (reference sequence). The CDR3 extends over 16 amino acids. The CDR3 spells CASSSSGQGDNSPLHF. The CDR3 DNA sequence: TGTGCCAGCAGCTCCAGCGGGCAGGGTGATAATTCACCCCTCCACTTT.

V gene TRBV18 combines with J gene TRBJ1-6, with a weak D call TRBD1 (6 bases). Germline lookup yields CDR1 KGHSH and CDR2 LQKENI. This CDR3 region has 16 residues. With 1 base removed from V and 9 bases from J, the gap between germline ends came to 16 bases. The DNA for the CDR3 is TGTGCCAGCTCACCACTCCAGGGGCCTGGCGGTTCACCCCTCCACTTT. Protein product: CASSPLQGPGGSPLHF.

This chain connects TRBV9 to TRBJ1-2; TRBD1 might be the D (5 bases). V dropped 1 base and J dropped 4 bases, with 8 bases sitting between them. The CDR3 contains 13 residues. CDR1 is SGDLS, CDR2 YYNGEE, per germline. The CDR3 sequence is CASSVPGTYGYTF. CDR3 coding DNA: TGTGCCAGCAGCGTACCGGGGACCTATGGCTACACCTTC.

The J gene is TRBJ2-5, the V gene TRBV5-1, with 7 bases that match TRBD2. CDR3 length equals 15 residues. Germline trimming cut 0 bases from V and 5 bases from J; bases unmatched to any gene: 7. Germline CDR1 SGHRS, CDR2 YFSETQ. In DNA, the CDR3 is TGCGCCAGCAGCTTGGAAGGGACTACCTGGGAGACCCAGTACTTC. Translation gives CASSLEGTTWETQYF.

This clone was seen more than once but under ten times. V gene TRBV5-1 combines with J gene TRBJ2-1, with D possibly TRBD2 on 6 matching bases. Trimming removed 2 bases at V and 4 bases at J, with 10 bases between. This CDR3 contains 14 residues. The germline gives CDR1 SGHRS, CDR2 YFSETQ. The CDR3 sequence is CASSFSGAYNEQFF. Written as DNA, the CDR3 is TGCGCCAGCAGCTTTAGCGGAGCTTACAATGAGCAGTTCTTC.

V gene TRBV19 combines with J gene TRBJ2-3; 7 bases align to TRBD2. V gave up 7 bases and J gave up 3 bases; unmatched junction bases: 7. CDR3 size: 14 residues. Germline V gene sequence: CDR1 LNHDA, CDR2 SQIVND (reference sequence). The CDR3 region has the DNA TGTGCCAGTAACCCCCCGGGGGGTACAGATACGCAGTATTTT. Its protein product is CASNPPGGTDTQYF.

This chain joins TRBV5-1 and TRBJ2-1; D possibly corresponds to TRBD1 (6 bases). V shed 4 bases and J shed 7 bases, with 21 bases lying between them. CDR3 length equals 16 residues. Germline values: CDR1 SGHRS, CDR2 YFSETQ. CDR3 loop: CASSIGTFGLGNEQFF. The CDR3, as DNA: TGCGCCAGCAGCATCGGGACATTTGGGTTAGGTAATGAGCAGTTCTTC.